The next 28 T cell receptor beta chains were all read from a single sample in a study of technical replicates of blood from several donors. Method: immunoSEQ multiplex PCR; TCRdb's copy keeps in-frame clones and lacks some. In the table there are some 77,000 clones, around nine tenths of which are singletons. Sequenced: T cells isolated from PBMCs. These receptors were collected from a human donor in good health.

This clone was observed a handful of times. This rearrangement joins TRBV2 to TRBJ1-1; D is possibly TRBD1 (6 bases). The CDR3 totals 15 residues. From germline, CDR1 is SNHLY and CDR2 FYNNEI. The germline V and J ends were trimmed by 4 bases and 1 base, with 13 bases remaining between them. Here the CDR3 reads CASSALVGGNTEAFF. Here the CDR3 DNA reads TGTGCCAGCAGTGCCTTGGTAGGGGGGAACACTGAAGCTTTCTTT. Combining the CDR3 with reference TRBV2 and TRBJ1-1 gives the whole variable domain EPEVTQTPSHQVTQMGQEVILRCVPISNHLYFYWYRQILGQKVEFLVSFYNNEISEKSEIFDDQFSVERPDGSNFTLKIRSTKLEDSAMYFCASSALVGGNTEAFFGQGTRLTVV.

As for this clone: The junction and the germline gene differ at one end; a read error may be behind it. CDR3 protein: CASSLDRVSGNTIYF. The CDR3 coding sequence is TGTGCCAGCAGTTTAGACAGGGTCTCTGGAAACACCATATATTTT. V usage is TRBV11-3 and J usage is TRBJ1-3; 7 bases line up with TRBD1. The CDR3 has 15 amino acids. CDR1 is SGHNT, CDR2 YENEEA, per germline.

V is TRBV10-2 and J is TRBJ2-3; no firm D call. The CDR3 runs 13 residues. Germline-derived CDR1 and CDR2 are WSHSY and SAAADI. Trimming shortened V by 3 bases and J by 2 bases, and 6 bases separated the two germline ends. DNA of the CDR3: TGCGCCAGCAGTGAATCGTTCACAGATACGCAGTATTTT. Residues: CASSESFTDTQYF.

In its sample, this clone was seen once. As DNA, the CDR3 is TGTGCCAGCAGCGCGGGATCTGGCGATACGCAGTATTTT. As protein: CASSAGSGDTQYF. This chain connects TRBV9 to TRBJ2-3; D is possibly TRBD2 (5 bases). The germline V gene encodes CDR1 SGDLS and CDR2 YYNGEE. V was pared by 3 bases and J by 6 bases, with 11 bases between. This CDR3 spans 13 amino acids.

This chain joins TRBV9 and TRBJ1-2, with 9 bases aligning to TRBD1. Unmatched junction bases numbered 10, after V lost 0 bases and J lost 4 bases. Germline CDR1 and CDR2: SGDLS and YYNGEE. The CDR3 has 17 amino acids. This CDR3 reads CASSVESWTGVTYGYTF. In nucleotides, the CDR3 is TGTGCCAGCAGCGTAGAGAGTTGGACAGGGGTTACCTATGGCTACACCTTC.

The CDR3 loop is CASSLVGGSGNEQFF. For the CDR3, the DNA is TGCGCCAGCAGCCTAGTGGGCGGGAGCGGGAATGAGCAGTTCTTC. The genes are TRBV10-2 and TRBJ2-1; 7 nucleotides match TRBD2. The V gene end was trimmed by 6 bases and the J gene end by 7 bases; junction bases not matched to a gene: 12. The CDR3 spans 15 residues. From germline, CDR1 is WSHSY and CDR2 SAAADI.

The J gene is TRBJ1-2, the V gene TRBV6-6, with D maybe TRBD1 (5 bases). The germline gives CDR1 MNHNY, CDR2 SVGAGI (reference sequence). V lost 4 bases and J 4 bases, leaving 10 bases between the germline ends. The CDR3 length is 13 residues. The CDR3 reads CASSFREGYGYTF. The DNA of the CDR3 is TGTGCCAGCAGTTTCAGGGAGGGCTATGGCTACACCTTC.

The DNA of the CDR3 is TGTGCATTGACACACTCCTACGAGCAGTACTTC. It is translated as CALTHSYEQYF. The V gene is TRBV30, the J gene TRBJ2-7; D gene uncertain. This CDR3 has 11 residues. Germline loops: CDR1 GTSNPN, CDR2 SVGIG (reference sequence).

The chain carries TRBV4-1 and TRBJ1-1; D gene uncertain. The CDR3 runs 18 residues. Germline values: CDR1 MGHRA, CDR2 YSYEKL. V lost 3 bases to trimming and J lost 3 bases, with 23 bases between them. In DNA form, the CDR3 reads TGCGCCAGCAGCCACCCCCCAAAGCCTGAAAAGTACTACACTGAAGCTTTCTTT. Its protein is CASSHPPKPEKYYTEAFF.

The V call is TRBV5-1, the J call TRBJ1-4; 7 bases align to TRBD1. The germline CDR1 and CDR2 sequences are SGHRS and YFSETQ. CDR3 size: 16 residues. The junction had 13 bases not matched to a gene; V was cut back by 4 bases and J by 7 bases. The CDR3 nucleotides read TGCGCCAGCAGCCGCACCCTGGGGGCAGGGGGTGAAAAACTGTTTTTT. It is translated as CASSRTLGAGGEKLFF.

V is TRBV30 and J is TRBJ2-7, with 8 bases lining up with TRBD1. This CDR3 contains 14 residues. With 3 bases clipped from V and 2 bases from J, the junction kept 6 bases outside the gene matches. CDR1 is GTSNPN and CDR2 is SVGIG in the germline V gene (reference sequence). The CDR3: CAWRRTGKTYEQYF. In DNA, the CDR3 is TGTGCCTGGAGAAGGACAGGGAAAACCTACGAGCAGTACTTC.

This clone was seen only once. V and J are TRBV14 and TRBJ2-1, with D hard to call. The CDR3 is 17 residues long. Trimming pared 2 bases from V and 0 bases from J, leaving 14 bases between. The germline CDR1 and CDR2 sequences are SGHDN and FVKESK. The CDR3 region is CASSQSSEPSSYNEQFF. For the CDR3, the DNA is TGTGCCAGCAGCCAATCCTCTGAGCCTTCCTCCTACAATGAGCAGTTCTTC. Full variable domain (outside the CDR3, taken from reference TRBV14 and TRBJ2-1): EAGVTQFPSHSVIEKGQTVTLRCDPISGHDNLYWYRRVMGKEIKFLLHFVKESKQDESGMPNNRFLAERTGGTYSTLKVQPAELEDSGVYFCASSQSSEPSSYNEQFFGPGTRLTVL.

V and J are TRBV11-1 and TRBJ2-1; 8 bases are shared with TRBD2. V lost 4 bases, J lost 6 bases, and 11 bases stayed unmatched. The CDR3 has 16 amino acids. Per the germline V gene, CDR1 is SGHAT and CDR2 is FQDESV (reference sequence). CDR3 in DNA: TGTGCCAGCAGCTGGGGGGGAGCGGGAGTTCGCAATGAGCAGTTCTTC. It codes for CASSWGGAGVRNEQFF. Supplemented by reference TRBV11-1 and TRBJ2-1, the full variable domain reads EAEVAQSPRYKITEKSQAVAFWCDPISGHATLYWYRQILGQGPELLVQFQDESVVDDSQLPKDRFSAERLKGVDSTLKIQPAELGDSAMYLCASSWGGAGVRNEQFFGPGTRLTVL.

This rearrangement joins TRBV5-4 to TRBJ1-2; a possible D gene is TRBD1 (6 bases). Between the trimmed V and J ends, which lost 4 bases and 6 bases, there was a span of 19 bases. Germline loops: CDR1 SGHNT, CDR2 YYREEE (reference sequence). This CDR3 has 15 amino acids. CDR3 amino acids: CASSPQRRAGDGYTF. CDR3 sequence (DNA): TGTGCCAGCAGCCCTCAACGTAGGGCAGGGGATGGCTACACCTTC. Drawing the rest from reference TRBV5-4 and TRBJ1-2, the complete variable domain is ETGVTQSPTHLIKTRGQQVTLRCSSQSGHNTVSWYQQALGQGPQFIFQYYREEENGRGNFPPRFSGLQFPNYSSELNVNALELDDSALYLCASSPQRRAGDGYTFGSGTRLTVV.

The rearrangement uses TRBV30 and TRBJ1-1; D gene unclear. Germline-derived CDR1 and CDR2 are GTSNPN and SVGIG (reference sequence). The V and J ends lost 4 bases and 1 base respectively, with 10 bases between them. The CDR3 totals 13 residues. The CDR3, as DNA: TGTGCCTGGACCCTAGGGAGGAACACTGAAGCTTTCTTT. Protein: CAWTLGRNTEAFF.

The chain couples TRBV29-1 to TRBJ1-3, with D perhaps TRBD1 (5 bases). CDR1 and CDR2 from the germline V gene are SQVTM and ANQGSEA. The CDR3 is made up of 13 amino acids. V gave up 6 bases and J gave up 3 bases, with 12 bases separating them. CDR3: CSVKTERGNTIYF. DNA of the CDR3: TGCAGCGTGAAGACAGAACGTGGAAACACCATATATTTT. The full variable domain, with the rest looked up from reference TRBV29-1 and TRBJ1-3, is SAVISQKPSRDICQRGTSLTIQCQVDSQVTMMFWYRQQPGQSLTLIATANQGSEATYESGFVIDKFPISRPNLTFSTLTVSNMSPEDSSIYLCSVKTERGNTIYFGEGSWLTVV.

V gene TRBV2 combines with J gene TRBJ1-2, with a tentative D call TRBD1 (5 bases). Deletions cut 6 bases from V and 8 bases from J, with 16 bases between. The germline V gene encodes CDR1 SNHLY and CDR2 FYNNEI. This CDR3 region has 13 residues. CDR3 DNA: TGTGCCAGCAGAACCCTCCCCGGGGGGGGCTACACCTTC. Translated: CASRTLPGGGYTF.

This chain connects TRBV11-3 to TRBJ2-1; a weak D match, TRBD1 (6 bases). Germline lookup yields CDR1 SGHNT and CDR2 YENEEA. This CDR3 contains 15 residues. Trimming pared 1 base from V and 2 bases from J, leaving 9 bases between. The CDR3 nucleotides are TGTGCCAGCAGCTTAGGAGGGGGAGCCTACAATGAGCAGTTCTTC. Encoded protein: CASSLGGGAYNEQFF.

This clone was seen a few times. The V call is TRBV4-2, the J call TRBJ1-1; D possibly corresponds to TRBD1 (6 bases). Germline CDR1 LGHNA, CDR2 YNFKEQ. The germline V and J ends were trimmed by 3 bases and 1 base, with 12 bases remaining between them. The CDR3 runs to 15 residues. The CDR3 nucleotides are TGTGCCAGCAGCCATACAGGGAGCGGGAACACTGAAGCTTTCTTT. Translating gives CASSHTGSGNTEAFF.

This sequence joins TRBV5-1 and TRBJ2-1; 9 nucleotides match TRBD2. The trim removed 7 bases at V and 7 bases at J, leaving 9 bases unmatched. The CDR3 covers 14 residues. Germline CDR1 reads SGHRS; CDR2 reads YFSETQ. This chain's CDR3 is CASLGGRARNEQFF. Here the CDR3 DNA reads TGCGCCAGCTTGGGCGGGAGGGCCAGAAATGAGCAGTTCTTC.

The CDR3 DNA is TGTGCCAGCAGCTTAGGACAGGGCAGCAATCAGCCCCAGCATTTT. Translating gives CASSLGQGSNQPQHF. V gene TRBV11-3 combines with J gene TRBJ1-5; 7 bases line up with TRBD1. This CDR3 comprises 15 residues. The V gene end was trimmed by 1 base and the J gene end by 1 base; junction bases not matched to a gene: 1. CDR1 and CDR2 (germline): SGHNT, YENEEA.

V usage is TRBV6-6 and J usage is TRBJ2-7, with 9 bases matching TRBD1. This CDR3 comprises 14 residues. J was trimmed by 4 bases and V by 6 bases; bases with no gene match: 7. CDR1 MNHNY and CDR2 SVGAGI come from the germline V gene (reference sequence). The CDR3 DNA sequence: TGTGCCAGCAGGCCCGGGACAGGGACGTACGAGCAGTACTTC. Translation gives CASRPGTGTYEQYF.

This clone has just one count. The V gene is TRBV5-4, the J gene TRBJ2-1; TRBD2 is a possible D gene (6 bases). The V and J ends lost 3 bases and 3 bases respectively, with 10 bases between them. This CDR3 is built from 14 residues. Germline V gene sequence: CDR1 SGHNT, CDR2 YYREEE (reference sequence). CDR3 nucleotides: TGTGCCAGCAGCTCCGCCGGGAGCTACAATGAGCAGTTCTTC. As protein: CASSSAGSYNEQFF. The whole variable domain, remainder taken from reference TRBV5-4 and TRBJ2-1, is ETGVTQSPTHLIKTRGQQVTLRCSSQSGHNTVSWYQQALGQGPQFIFQYYREEENGRGNFPPRFSGLQFPNYSSELNVNALELDDSALYLCASSSAGSYNEQFFGPGTRLTVL.

This clone was counted a single time. The genes are TRBV30 and TRBJ2-7, with D maybe TRBD2 (6 bases). Per germline, CDR1 GTSNPN and CDR2 SVGIG (reference sequence). The CDR3 contains 14 residues. Trimming removed 0 bases from V and 5 bases from J, with 14 bases in between. The CDR3 coding sequence is TGTGCCTGGAGTGTACGTCGGGGGATCAACGAGCAGTACTTC. Its protein product is CAWSVRRGINEQYF. Filled out from reference TRBV30 and TRBJ2-7, the complete variable domain reads SQTIHQWPATLVQPVGSPLSLECTVEGTSNPNLYWYRQAAGRGLQLLFYSVGIGQISSEVPQNLSASRPQDRQFILSSKKLLLSDSGFYLCAWSVRRGINEQYFGPGTRLTVT.

The V gene is TRBV6-6, the J gene TRBJ2-1; the match to TRBD2 covers 10 bases. Germline V gene data show CDR1 as MNHNY and CDR2 as SVGAGI (reference sequence). CDR3 length: 15 residues. The V segment lost 6 bases and the J segment 3 bases; nucleotides outside the gene matches: 5. The CDR3 bases are TGTGCCAGCAGCCCTACTAGCGGGATCTACAATGAGCAGTTCTTC. The encoded protein is CASSPTSGIYNEQFF.

The V gene is TRBV27, the J gene TRBJ1-1; 8 bases fit TRBD1. This CDR3 spans 15 amino acids. Germline CDR1 is MNHEY and CDR2 is SMNVEV (reference sequence). With V trimmed by 4 bases and J by 1 base, 5 bases remained unmatched. The CDR3 coding sequence is TGTGCCAGCAGTTCTCTCGGGACAGGGAACACTGAAGCTTTCTTT. Residues: CASSSLGTGNTEAFF.

The rearrangement uses TRBV6-6 and TRBJ1-5, with 7 positions matching TRBD1. After removal of 6 bases from V and 2 bases from J, the junction contained 10 bases not matched to a gene. The CDR3 spans 16 residues. Germline lookup yields CDR1 MNHNY and CDR2 SVGAGI (reference sequence). CDR3 bases: TGTGCCAGCAGCAACACCGGTACAGGGGGCAATCAGCCCCAGCATTTT. This sequence encodes CASSNTGTGGNQPQHF.

This chain links TRBV28 with TRBJ2-5, with D uncertain. This CDR3 comprises 14 residues. Germline-derived CDR1 and CDR2 are MDHEN and SYDVKM. V was shortened by 5 bases and J by 0 bases, with 10 bases between the two germline ends. CDR3 in amino acids: CASSEATYQETQYF. The CDR3 nucleotides are TGTGCCAGCAGTGAAGCTACGTACCAAGAGACCCAGTACTTC.